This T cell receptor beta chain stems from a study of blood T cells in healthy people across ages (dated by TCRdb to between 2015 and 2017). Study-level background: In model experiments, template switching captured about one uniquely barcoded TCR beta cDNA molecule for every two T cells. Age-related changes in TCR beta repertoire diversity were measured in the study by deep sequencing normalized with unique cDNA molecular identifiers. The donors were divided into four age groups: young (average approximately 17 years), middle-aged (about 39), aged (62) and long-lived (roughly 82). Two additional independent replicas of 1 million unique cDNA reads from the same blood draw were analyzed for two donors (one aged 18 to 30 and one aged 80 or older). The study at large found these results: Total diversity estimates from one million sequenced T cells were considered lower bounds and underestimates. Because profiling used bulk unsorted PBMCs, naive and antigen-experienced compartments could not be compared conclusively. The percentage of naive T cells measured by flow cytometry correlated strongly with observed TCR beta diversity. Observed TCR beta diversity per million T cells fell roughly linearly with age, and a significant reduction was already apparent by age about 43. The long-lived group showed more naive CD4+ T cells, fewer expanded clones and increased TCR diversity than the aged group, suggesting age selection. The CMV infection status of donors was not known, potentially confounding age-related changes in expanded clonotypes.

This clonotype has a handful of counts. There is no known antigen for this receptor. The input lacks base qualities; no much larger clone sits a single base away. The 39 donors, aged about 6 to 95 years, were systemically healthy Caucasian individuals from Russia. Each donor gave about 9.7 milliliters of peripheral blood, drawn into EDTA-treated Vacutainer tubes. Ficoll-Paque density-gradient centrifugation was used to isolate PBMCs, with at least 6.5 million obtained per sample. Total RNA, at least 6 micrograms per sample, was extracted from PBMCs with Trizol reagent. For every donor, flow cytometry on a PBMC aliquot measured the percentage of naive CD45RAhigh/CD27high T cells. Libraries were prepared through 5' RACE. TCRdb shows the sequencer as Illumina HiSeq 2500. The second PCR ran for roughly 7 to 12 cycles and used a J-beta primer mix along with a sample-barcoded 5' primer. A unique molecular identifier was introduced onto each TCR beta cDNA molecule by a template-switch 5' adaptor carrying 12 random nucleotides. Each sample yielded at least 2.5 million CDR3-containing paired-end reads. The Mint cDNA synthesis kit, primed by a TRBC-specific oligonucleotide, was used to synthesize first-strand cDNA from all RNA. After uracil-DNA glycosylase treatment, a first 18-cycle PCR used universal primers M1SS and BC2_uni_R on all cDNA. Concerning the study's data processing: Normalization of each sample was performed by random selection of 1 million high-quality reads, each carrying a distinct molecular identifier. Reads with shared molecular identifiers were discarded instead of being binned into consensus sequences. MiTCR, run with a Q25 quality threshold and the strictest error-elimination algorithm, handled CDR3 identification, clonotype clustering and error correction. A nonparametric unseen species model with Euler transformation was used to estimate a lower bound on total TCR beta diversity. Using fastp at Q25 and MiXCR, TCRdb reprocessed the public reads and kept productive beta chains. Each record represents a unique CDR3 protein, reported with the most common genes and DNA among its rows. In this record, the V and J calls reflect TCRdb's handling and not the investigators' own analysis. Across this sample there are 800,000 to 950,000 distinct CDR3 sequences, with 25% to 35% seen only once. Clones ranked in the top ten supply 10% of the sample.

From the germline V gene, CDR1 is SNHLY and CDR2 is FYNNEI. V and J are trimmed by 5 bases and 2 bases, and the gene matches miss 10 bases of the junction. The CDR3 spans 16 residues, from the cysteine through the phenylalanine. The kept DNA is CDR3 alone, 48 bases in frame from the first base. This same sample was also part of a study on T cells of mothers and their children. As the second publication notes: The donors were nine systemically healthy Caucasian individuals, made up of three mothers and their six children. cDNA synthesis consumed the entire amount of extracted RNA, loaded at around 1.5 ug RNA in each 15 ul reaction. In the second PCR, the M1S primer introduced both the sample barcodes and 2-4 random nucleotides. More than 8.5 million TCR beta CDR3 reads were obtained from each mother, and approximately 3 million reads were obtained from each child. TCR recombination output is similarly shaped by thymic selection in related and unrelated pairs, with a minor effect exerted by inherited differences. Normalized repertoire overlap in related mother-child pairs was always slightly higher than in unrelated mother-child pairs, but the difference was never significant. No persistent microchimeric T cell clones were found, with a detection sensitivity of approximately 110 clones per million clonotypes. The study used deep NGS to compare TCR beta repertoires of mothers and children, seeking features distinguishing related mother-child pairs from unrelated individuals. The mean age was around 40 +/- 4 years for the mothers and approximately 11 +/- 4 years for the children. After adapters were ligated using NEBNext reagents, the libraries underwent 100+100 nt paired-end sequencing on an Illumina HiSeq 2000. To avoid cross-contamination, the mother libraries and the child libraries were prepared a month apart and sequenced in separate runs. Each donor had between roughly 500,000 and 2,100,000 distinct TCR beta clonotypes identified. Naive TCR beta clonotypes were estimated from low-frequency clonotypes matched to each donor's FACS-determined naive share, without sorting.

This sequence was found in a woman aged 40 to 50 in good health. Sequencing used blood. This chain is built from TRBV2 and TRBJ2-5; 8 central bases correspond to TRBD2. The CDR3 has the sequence CASSPAGGFGQETQYF. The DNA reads TGTGCCAGCAGTCCGGCGGGGGGCTTCGGTCAAGAGACCCAGTACTTC.